This record covers a single TCR beta chain. Sequenced by immunoSEQ multiplex PCR; TCRdb stores in-frame clones only, minus some. The data contain around 55,000 clones, around 90% of them singletons. The entry originates in a study of control samples from healthy donors and cancer patients. CDR1 ENHRY and CDR2 SYGVKD come from the germline V gene. The CDR3 sequence is 16 residues long. With V trimmed by 3 bases and J by 1 base, 3 bases remained unmatched. The TCR comes from a middle-aged man in good health. The sequenced material came from blood. This rearrangement joins TRBV10-3 to TRBJ2-2; TRBD1 matches at 9 bases. CDR3 sequence reads: CAISDHRGQNTGELFF. In DNA, the CDR3 is TGTGCCATCAGTGATCACAGGGGGCAGAACACCGGGGAGCTGTTTTTT.